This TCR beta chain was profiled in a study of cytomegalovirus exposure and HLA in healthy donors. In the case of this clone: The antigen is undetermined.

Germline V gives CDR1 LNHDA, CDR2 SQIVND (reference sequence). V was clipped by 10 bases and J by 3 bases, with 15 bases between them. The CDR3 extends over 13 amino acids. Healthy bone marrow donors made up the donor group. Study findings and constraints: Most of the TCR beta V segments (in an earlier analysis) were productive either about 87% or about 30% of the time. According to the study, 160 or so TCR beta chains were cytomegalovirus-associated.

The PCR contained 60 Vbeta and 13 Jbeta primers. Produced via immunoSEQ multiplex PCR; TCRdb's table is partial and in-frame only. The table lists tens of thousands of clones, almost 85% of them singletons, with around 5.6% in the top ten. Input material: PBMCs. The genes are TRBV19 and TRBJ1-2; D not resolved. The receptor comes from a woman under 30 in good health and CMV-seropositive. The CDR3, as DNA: TGTGCCACACAGCGTAGCGGTTACTATGGCTACACCTTC. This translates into CATQRSGYYGYTF.